These 7 T cell receptor beta chains were all obtained from the same sample, sequenced in a study of cytomegalovirus exposure and HLA in healthy donors. The PCR employed 60 Vbeta primers together with 13 Jbeta primers. Repertoires were generated with immunoSEQ multiplex PCR, while TCRdb's copy carries only in-frame clones and drops some. The table shows some 97,000 clones, with about 79% occurring only once. Specimen: PBMCs. Receptors originate from a woman under 30 in good health and CMV-seronegative.

The chain couples TRBV10-3 to TRBJ2-3, with 7 positions matching TRBD1. The CDR3 loop spans 18 amino acids. The V segment lost 2 bases and the J segment 2 bases; nucleotides outside the gene matches: 13. CDR1 ENHRY and CDR2 SYGVKD come from the germline V gene. The CDR3 here is CAISEIPRTGAFTDTQYF. The CDR3 nucleotides are TGTGCCATCAGTGAGATCCCCAGGACAGGCGCCTTCACAGATACGCAGTATTTT.

The sample holds one count of this clone. The rearrangement links TRBV27 to TRBJ1-2; 7 positions match TRBD1. After removal of 6 bases from V and 3 bases from J, the junction contained 4 bases not matched to a gene. The CDR3 spans 13 residues. Germline V gene lookup returns CDR1 MNHEY and CDR2 SMNVEV (reference sequence). CDR3 sequence (DNA): TGTGCCAGCAGGTTAGACAGGGACTATGGCTACACCTTC. It specifies CASRLDRDYGYTF.

The chain employs TRBV18 and TRBJ2-1; a possible D gene is TRBD2 (7 bases). Germline V gene sequence: CDR1 KGHSH, CDR2 LQKENI. V dropped 6 bases and J dropped 6 bases, with 21 bases sitting between them. The CDR3 sequence is 16 residues long. This chain's CDR3 is CASSPMSGGIGNEQFF. The CDR3 DNA follows: TGTGCCAGCTCTCCAATGTCGGGGGGCATAGGCAATGAGCAGTTCTTC.

The chain recombines TRBV28 with TRBJ2-7; TRBD1 matches 7 bases. The V gene's germline CDR1 is MDHEN and CDR2 SYDVKM. After removal of 5 bases from V and 0 bases from J, the junction contained 4 bases not matched to a gene. The CDR3 loop spans 14 amino acids. CDR3 in DNA: TGTGCCAGCAGTAAGACAGGGACCTCCTACGAGCAGTACTTC. Translated: CASSKTGTSYEQYF.

The count of this clone is one. The chain links TRBV15 to TRBJ2-3, with TRBD2 matching over 12 bases. Germline CDR1 is LNHNV and CDR2 is YYDKDF (reference sequence). CDR3 length: 15 residues. V trimming: 5 bases; J trimming: 3 bases; junction bases outside the gene matches: 3. Here the CDR3 DNA reads TGTGCCACCAGCGCGACTAGCGGGAGAACAGATACGCAGTATTTT. It specifies CATSATSGRTDTQYF.

The V gene is TRBV2, the J gene TRBJ2-3, with D perhaps TRBD2 (6 bases). The V and J ends lost 5 bases and 0 bases respectively, with 30 bases between them. CDR3 length: 21 residues. CDR1 and CDR2 from the germline V gene are SNHLY and FYNNEI. The CDR3 reads CASSNRPPTGLATTSTDTQYF. The CDR3 DNA sequence: TGTGCCAGCAGTAATAGGCCCCCAACGGGACTGGCGACGACTAGCACAGATACGCAGTATTTT.

This clone occurred a few times. The CDR3 nucleotides are TGTGCCAGCAGTTCCACAGGGGTCACAGCCACAGATACGCAGTATTTT. Translated, it gives CASSSTGVTATDTQYF. The chain recombines TRBV6-5 with TRBJ2-3, with 7 bases matching TRBD1. CDR1 is MNHEY, CDR2 SVGAGI, per germline. J gave up 2 bases and V 4 bases, and 9 bases lay outside the gene matches. The CDR3 totals 16 residues.